This T cell receptor (beta chain) originates from a study of blood T cell repertoires in COVID-19. Assay used: immunoSEQ multiplex PCR; TCRdb lists only in-frame clones, some missing. Of 80,000 to 100,000 clones listed, just over 85% are singletons. V lost 6 bases, J lost 4 bases, and 13 bases lay in between. Germline V lookup: CDR1 SGHKS, CDR2 YYEKEE (reference sequence). This CDR3 spans 13 amino acids. The chain links TRBV5-5 to TRBJ1-2, with D possibly TRBD1 on 5 matching bases. The clonotype originates from a man in his forties or fifties with COVID-19, enrolled during active disease. Sequencing was performed on peripheral blood. The CDR3: CASTPQDFYGYTF. In nucleotides, the CDR3 is TGTGCCAGCACTCCACAGGATTTCTATGGCTACACCTTC.